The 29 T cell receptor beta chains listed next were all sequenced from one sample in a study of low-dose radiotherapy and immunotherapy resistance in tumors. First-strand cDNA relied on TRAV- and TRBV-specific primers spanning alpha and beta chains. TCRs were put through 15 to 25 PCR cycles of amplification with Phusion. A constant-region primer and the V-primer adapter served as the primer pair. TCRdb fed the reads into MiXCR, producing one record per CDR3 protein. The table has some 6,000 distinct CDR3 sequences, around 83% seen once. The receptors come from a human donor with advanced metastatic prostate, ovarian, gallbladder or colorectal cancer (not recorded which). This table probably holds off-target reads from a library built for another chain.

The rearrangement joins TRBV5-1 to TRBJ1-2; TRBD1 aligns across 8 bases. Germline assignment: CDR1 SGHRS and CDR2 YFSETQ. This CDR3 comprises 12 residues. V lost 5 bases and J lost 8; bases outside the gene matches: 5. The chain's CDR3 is CASRDPGGGYTF. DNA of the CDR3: TGCGCCAGCAGGGACCCAGGGGGCGGCTACACCTTC. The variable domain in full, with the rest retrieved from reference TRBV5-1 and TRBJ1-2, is KAGVTQTPRYLIKTRGQQVTLSCSPISGHRSVSWYQQTPGQGLQFLFEYFSETQRNKGNFPGRFSGRQFSNSRSEMNVSTLELGDSALYLCASRDPGGGYTFGSGTRLTVV.

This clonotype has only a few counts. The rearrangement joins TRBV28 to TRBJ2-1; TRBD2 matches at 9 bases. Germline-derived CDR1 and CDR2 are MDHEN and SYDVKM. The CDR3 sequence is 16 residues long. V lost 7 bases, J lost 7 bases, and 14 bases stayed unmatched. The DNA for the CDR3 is TGTGCCAGCAAGTCTATAGCGGGAGTGTACCGAAATGAGCAGTTCTTC. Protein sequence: CASKSIAGVYRNEQFF.

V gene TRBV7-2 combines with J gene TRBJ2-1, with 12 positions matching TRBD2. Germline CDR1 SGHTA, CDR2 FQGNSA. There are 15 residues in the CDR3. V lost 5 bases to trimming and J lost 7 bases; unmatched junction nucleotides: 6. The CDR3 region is CASSPPGTSGNEQFF. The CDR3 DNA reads TGTGCCAGCAGCCCCCCCGGGACTAGCGGGAATGAGCAGTTCTTC.

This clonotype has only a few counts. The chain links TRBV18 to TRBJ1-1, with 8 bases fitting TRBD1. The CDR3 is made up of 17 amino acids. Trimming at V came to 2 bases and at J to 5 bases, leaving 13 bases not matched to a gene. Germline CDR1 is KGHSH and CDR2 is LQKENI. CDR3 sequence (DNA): TGTGCCAGCTCACCAAAAGGTCGCAGGGGGCCGGTAACTGAAGCTTTCTTT. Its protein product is CASSPKGRRGPVTEAFF.

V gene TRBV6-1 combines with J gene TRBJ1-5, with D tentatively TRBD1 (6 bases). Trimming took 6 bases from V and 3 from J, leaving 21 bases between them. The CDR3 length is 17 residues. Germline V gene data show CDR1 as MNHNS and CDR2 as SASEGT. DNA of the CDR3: TGTGCCAGCAGAAGAGGTCGGGGGCAGACAAACAATCAGCCCCAGCATTTT. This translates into CASRRGRGQTNNQPQHF.

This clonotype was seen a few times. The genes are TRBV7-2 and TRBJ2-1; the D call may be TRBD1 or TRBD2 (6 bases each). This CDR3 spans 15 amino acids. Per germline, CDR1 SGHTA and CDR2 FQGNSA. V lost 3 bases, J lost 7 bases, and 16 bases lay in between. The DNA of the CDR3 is TGTGCCAGCAGCTTCGGCTTACGGAGGGGGAATGAGCAGTTCTTC. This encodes CASSFGLRRGNEQFF.

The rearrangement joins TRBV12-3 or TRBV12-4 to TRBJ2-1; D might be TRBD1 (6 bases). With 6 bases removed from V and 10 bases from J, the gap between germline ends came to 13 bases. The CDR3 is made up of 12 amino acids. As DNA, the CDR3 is TGTGCCAGCAGGTCACAGGGTGGAGAGCAGTTCTTC. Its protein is CASRSQGGEQFF.

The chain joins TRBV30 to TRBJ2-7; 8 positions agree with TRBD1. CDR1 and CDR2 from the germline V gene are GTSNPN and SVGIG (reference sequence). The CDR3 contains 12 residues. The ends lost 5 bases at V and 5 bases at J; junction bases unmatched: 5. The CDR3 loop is CAWDSGGNEQYF. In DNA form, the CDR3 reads TGTGCCTGGGACTCAGGGGGCAACGAGCAGTACTTC.

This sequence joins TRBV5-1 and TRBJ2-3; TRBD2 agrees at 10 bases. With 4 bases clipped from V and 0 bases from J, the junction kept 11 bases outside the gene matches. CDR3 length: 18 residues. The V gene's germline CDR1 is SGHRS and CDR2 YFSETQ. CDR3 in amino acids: CASSGQGLAQISTDTQYF. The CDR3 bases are TGCGCCAGCAGCGGGCAGGGACTAGCGCAGATCAGCACAGATACGCAGTATTTT.

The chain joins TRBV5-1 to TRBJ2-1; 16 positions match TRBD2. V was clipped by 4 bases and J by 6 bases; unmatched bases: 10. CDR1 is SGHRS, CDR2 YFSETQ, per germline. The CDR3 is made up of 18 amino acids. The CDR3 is CASSPVPGLAGGGNEQFF. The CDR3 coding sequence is TGCGCCAGCAGCCCAGTCCCGGGACTAGCGGGAGGGGGCAATGAGCAGTTCTTC.

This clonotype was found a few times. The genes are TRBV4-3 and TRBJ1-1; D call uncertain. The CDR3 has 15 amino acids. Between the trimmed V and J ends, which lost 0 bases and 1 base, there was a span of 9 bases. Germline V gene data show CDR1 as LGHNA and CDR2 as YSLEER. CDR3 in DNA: TGCGCCAGCAGCCAAGACGGGATAGCGAACACTGAAGCTTTCTTT. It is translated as CASSQDGIANTEAFF.

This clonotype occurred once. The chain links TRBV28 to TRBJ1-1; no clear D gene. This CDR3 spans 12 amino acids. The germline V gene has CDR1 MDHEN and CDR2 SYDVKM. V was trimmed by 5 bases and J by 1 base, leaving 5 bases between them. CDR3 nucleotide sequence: TGTGCCAGCAGTATTGGGAACACTGAAGCTTTCTTT. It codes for CASSIGNTEAFF.

The CDR3 here is CASSVEWAPGSYNEQFF. CDR3 DNA: TGTGCCAGCAGCGTAGAATGGGCGCCGGGGTCCTACAATGAGCAGTTCTTC. V is TRBV9 and J is TRBJ2-1, with a weak D call TRBD2 (5 bases). Germline assignment: CDR1 SGDLS and CDR2 YYNGEE. The CDR3 totals 17 residues. Trimming took off 0 bases at V and 1 base at J, with 14 bases between the two ends.

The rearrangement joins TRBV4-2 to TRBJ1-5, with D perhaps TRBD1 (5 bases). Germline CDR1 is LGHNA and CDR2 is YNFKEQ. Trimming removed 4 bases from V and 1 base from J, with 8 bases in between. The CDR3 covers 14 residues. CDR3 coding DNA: TGTGCCAGCAGCCCTGACAGAAGCAATCAGCCCCAGCATTTT. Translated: CASSPDRSNQPQHF.

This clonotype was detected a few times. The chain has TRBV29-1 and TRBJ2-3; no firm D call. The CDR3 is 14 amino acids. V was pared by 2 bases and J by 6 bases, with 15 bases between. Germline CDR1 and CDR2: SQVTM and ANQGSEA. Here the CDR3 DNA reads TGCAGCGTTGAACCCAGCACCTCAATCGATACGCAGTATTTT. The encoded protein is CSVEPSTSIDTQYF.

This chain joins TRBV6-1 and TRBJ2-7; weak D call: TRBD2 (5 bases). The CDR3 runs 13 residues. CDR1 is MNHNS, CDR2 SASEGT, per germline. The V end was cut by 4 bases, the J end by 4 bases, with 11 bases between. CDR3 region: CASSAGVAYEQYF. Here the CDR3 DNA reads TGTGCCAGCAGTGCCGGGGTCGCATACGAGCAGTACTTC.

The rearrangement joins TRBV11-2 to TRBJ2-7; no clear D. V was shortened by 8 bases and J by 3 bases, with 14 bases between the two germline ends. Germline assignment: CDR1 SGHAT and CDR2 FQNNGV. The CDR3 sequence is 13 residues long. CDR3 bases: TGTGCCAGCGAAGGGATCAACGTCTACGAGCAGTACTTC. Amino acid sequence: CASEGINVYEQYF.

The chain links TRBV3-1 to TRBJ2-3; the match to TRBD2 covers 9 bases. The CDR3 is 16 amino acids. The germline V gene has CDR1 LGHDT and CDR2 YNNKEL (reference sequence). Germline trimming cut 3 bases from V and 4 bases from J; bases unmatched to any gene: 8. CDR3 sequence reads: CASSQSAGGSSDTQYF. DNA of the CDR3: TGTGCCAGCAGCCAGTCAGCGGGGGGTTCATCAGATACGCAGTATTTT.

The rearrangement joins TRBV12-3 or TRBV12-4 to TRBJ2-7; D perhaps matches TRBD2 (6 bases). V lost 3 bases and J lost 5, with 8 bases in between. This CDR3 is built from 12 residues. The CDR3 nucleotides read TGTGCCAGCAGTTTGGAGGGCGACGAGCAGTACTTC. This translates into CASSLEGDEQYF.

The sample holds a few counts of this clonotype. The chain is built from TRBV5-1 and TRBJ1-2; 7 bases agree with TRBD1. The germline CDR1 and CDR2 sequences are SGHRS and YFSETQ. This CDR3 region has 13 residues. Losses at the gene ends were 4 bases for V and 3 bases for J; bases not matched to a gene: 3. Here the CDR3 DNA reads TGCGCCAGCAGCATTACAGGGGACTATGGCTACACCTTC. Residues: CASSITGDYGYTF.

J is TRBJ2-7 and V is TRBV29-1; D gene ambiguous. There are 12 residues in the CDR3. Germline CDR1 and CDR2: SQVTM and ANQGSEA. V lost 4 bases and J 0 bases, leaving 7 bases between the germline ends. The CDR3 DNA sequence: TGCAGCGTTGGTCTGGGCTCCTACGAGCAGTACTTC. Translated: CSVGLGSYEQYF.

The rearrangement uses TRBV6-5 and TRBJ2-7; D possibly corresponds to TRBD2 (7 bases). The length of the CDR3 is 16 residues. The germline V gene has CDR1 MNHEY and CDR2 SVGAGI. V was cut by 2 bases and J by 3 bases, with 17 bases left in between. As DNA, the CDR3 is TGTGCCAGCAGTTACACGGGACAAAGGGAGGGCTACGAGCAGTACTTC. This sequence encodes CASSYTGQREGYEQYF.

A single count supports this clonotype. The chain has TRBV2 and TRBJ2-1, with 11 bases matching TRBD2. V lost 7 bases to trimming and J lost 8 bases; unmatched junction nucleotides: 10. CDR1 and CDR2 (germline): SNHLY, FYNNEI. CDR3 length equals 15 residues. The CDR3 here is CASNKLAGATDEQFF. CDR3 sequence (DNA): TGTGCCAGCAACAAACTAGCGGGAGCGACCGATGAGCAGTTCTTC.

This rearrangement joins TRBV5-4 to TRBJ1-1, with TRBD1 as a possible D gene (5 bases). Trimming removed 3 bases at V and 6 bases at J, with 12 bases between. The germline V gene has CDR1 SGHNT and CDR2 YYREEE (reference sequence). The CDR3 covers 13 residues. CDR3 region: CASSSGLGSEAFF. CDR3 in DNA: TGTGCCAGCAGCTCAGGGTTAGGCTCTGAAGCTTTCTTT.

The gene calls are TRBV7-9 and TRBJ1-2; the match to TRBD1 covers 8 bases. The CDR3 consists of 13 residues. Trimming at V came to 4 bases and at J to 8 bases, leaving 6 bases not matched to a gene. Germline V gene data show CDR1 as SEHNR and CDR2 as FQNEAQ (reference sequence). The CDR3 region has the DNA TGTGCCAGCAGCTCACAGGGGGAAGAAGGCTACACCTTC. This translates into CASSSQGEEGYTF.

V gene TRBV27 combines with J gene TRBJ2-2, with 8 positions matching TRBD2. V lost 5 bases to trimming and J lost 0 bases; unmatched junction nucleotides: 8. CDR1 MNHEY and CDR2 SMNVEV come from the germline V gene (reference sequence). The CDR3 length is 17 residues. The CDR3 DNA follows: TGTGCCAGCAGTAGAACTAGCGGTTGGACGAACACCGGGGAGCTGTTTTTT. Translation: CASSRTSGWTNTGELFF.

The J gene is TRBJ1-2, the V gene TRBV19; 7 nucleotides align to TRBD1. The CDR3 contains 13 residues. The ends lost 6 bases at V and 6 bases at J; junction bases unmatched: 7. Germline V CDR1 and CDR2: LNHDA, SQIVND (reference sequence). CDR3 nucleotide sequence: TGTGCCAGTAGACAGGGGCGCAGCCATGGCTACACCTTC. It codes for CASRQGRSHGYTF.

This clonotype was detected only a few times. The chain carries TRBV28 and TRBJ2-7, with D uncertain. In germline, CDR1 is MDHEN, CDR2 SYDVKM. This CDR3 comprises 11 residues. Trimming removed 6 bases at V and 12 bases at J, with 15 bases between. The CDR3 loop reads CASSWQRWLYF. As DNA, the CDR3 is TGTGCCAGCAGCTGGCAGAGGTGGTTGTACTTC.

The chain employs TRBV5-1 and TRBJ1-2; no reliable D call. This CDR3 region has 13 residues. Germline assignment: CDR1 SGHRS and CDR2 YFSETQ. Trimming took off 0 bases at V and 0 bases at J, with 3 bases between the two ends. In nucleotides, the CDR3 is TGCGCCAGCAGCTTGGGCCCTAACTATGGCTACACCTTC. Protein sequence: CASSLGPNYGYTF.